This TCR beta chain was sequenced in a study of shared clonotypes between healthy human individuals. Some clones are missing from TCRdb's copy, which holds only in-frame ones; the method was immunoSEQ multiplex PCR. The profile shows roughly 770,000 clones, about 96% of them singletons. The germline V and J ends were trimmed by 4 bases and 2 bases, with 16 bases remaining between them. Germline V gives CDR1 SGDLS, CDR2 YYNGEE. The CDR3 is 15 residues long. CD45RO-negative, CCR7-selected cells formed the naive CD8 fraction, which excluded terminally differentiated effector memory CD45RA+ cells. The V gene is TRBV9, the J gene TRBJ2-7; D unclear. The sequenced sample was naive CD8+ T cells sorted from blood. The clonotype comes from a man younger than 40 in good health. Written as DNA, the CDR3 is TGTGCCAGCAGCCCGACCGGGTCCCCGCCCTACGAGCAGTACTTC. Protein sequence: CASSPTGSPPYEQYF.